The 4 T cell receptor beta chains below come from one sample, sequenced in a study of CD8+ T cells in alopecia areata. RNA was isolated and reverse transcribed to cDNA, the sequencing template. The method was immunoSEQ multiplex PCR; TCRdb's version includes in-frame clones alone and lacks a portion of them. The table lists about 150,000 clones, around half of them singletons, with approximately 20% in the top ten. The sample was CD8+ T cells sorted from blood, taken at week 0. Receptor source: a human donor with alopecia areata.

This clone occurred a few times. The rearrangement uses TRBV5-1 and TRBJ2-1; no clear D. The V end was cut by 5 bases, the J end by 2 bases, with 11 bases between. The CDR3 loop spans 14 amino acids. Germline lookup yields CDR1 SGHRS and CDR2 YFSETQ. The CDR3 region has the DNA TGCGCCAGCAGTCCGGGTGGGGCCTACAATGAGCAGTTCTTC. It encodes CASSPGGAYNEQFF.

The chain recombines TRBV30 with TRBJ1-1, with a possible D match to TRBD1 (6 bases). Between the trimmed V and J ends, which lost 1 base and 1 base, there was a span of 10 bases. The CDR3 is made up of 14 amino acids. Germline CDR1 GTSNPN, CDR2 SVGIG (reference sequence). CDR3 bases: TGTGCCTGGAGTGCCGGGACATCGAACACTGAAGCTTTCTTT. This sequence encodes CAWSAGTSNTEAFF.

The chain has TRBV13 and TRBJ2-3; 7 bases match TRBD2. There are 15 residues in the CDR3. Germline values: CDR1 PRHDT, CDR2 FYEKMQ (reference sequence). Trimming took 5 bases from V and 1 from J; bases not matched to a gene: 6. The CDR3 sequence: CASSPLGGGTDTQYF. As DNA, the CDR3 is TGTGCCAGCAGCCCGTTGGGGGGGGGCACAGATACGCAGTATTTT. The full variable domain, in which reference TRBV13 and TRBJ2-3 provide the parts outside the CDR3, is AAGVIQSPRHLIKEKRETATLKCYPIPRHDTVYWYQQGPGQDPQFLISFYEKMQSDKGSIPDRFSAQQFSDYHSELNMSSLELGDSALYFCASSPLGGGTDTQYFGPGTRLTVL.

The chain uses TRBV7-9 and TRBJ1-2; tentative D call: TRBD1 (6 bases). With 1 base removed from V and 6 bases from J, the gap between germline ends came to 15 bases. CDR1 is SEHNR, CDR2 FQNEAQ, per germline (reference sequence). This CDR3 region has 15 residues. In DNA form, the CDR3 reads TGTGCCAGCAGCTTAGATACAGGGAAAGAAGATGGCTACACCTTC. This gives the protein CASSLDTGKEDGYTF. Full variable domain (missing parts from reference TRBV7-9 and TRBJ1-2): DTGVSQNPRHKITKRGQNVTFRCDPISEHNRLYWYRQTLGQGPEFLTYFQNEAQLEKSRLLSDRFSAERPKGSFSTLEIQRTEQGDSAMYLCASSLDTGKEDGYTFGSGTRLTVV.